This entry lists 19 T cell receptor beta chains sequenced from one sample in a study of graft-versus-host responses after intestinal transplantation. Measured with immunoSEQ multiplex PCR; TCRdb has only the in-frame clones, and not every one. The table lists some 130,000 clones, 85% to 95% of them singletons. Antigen specificity for these receptors is unknown. The sequenced sample was unstimulated CD4+ T cells sorted from spleen or lymph node cells, obtained before intestinal transplant. Receptors were obtained from a human donor who received an intestinal transplant.

J is TRBJ2-7 and V is TRBV7-2, with TRBD1 identical over 7 bases. CDR3 size: 13 residues. The germline CDR1 and CDR2 sequences are SGHTA and FQGNSA. V shed 4 bases and J 3 bases; nucleotides not matched to a gene: 3. CDR3 protein: CASSSRGRYEQYF. The CDR3 region has the DNA TGTGCCAGCAGCTCGAGGGGGCGCTACGAGCAGTACTTC.

The chain joins TRBV6-5 to TRBJ2-5; D ambiguous. Looked up from germline, CDR1 is MNHEY and CDR2 is SVGAGI. V was shortened by 4 bases and J by 1 base, with 10 bases between the two germline ends. The CDR3 totals 14 residues. The CDR3 nucleotides read TGTGCCAGCAGTTTGATTAGCCCCCAAGAGACCCAGTACTTC. Translating it yields CASSLISPQETQYF.

This chain connects TRBV6-5 to TRBJ2-7; 10 nucleotides agree with TRBD2. Losses at the gene ends were 11 bases for V and 5 bases for J; bases not matched to a gene: 9. The CDR3 extends over 13 amino acids. Germline V CDR1 and CDR2: MNHEY, SVGAGI. CDR3 coding DNA: TGTGCCTCCCATAGCGGGAGGCGAGACGAGCAGTACTTC. Residues: CASHSGRRDEQYF.

The chain combines TRBV5-4 with TRBJ1-2, with TRBD1 matching 7 bases. V dropped 4 bases and J dropped 4; count of bases not matched to a gene: 13. Per the germline V gene, CDR1 is SGHNT and CDR2 is YYREEE (reference sequence). The CDR3 is 16 amino acids. The CDR3 DNA sequence: TGTGCCAGCAGCGTACAGGGGCCGCCTTGGGGCTATGGCTACACCTTC. Protein sequence: CASSVQGPPWGYGYTF.

This chain links TRBV25-1 with TRBJ2-7; 7 bases map to TRBD1. J was trimmed by 1 base and V by 4 bases; bases with no gene match: 7. From germline, CDR1 is MGHDK and CDR2 SYGVNS. This CDR3 is built from 15 residues. The CDR3 region has the DNA TGTGCCAGCAGTGCCCTGGACAGGCCTTCCTACGAGCAGTACTTC. Its protein product is CASSALDRPSYEQYF.

This clone was recorded only once. The V call is TRBV5-5, the J call TRBJ2-3; the match to TRBD2 covers 8 bases. Germline-derived CDR1 and CDR2 are SGHKS and YYEKEE (reference sequence). V lost 3 bases and J lost 1; bases outside the gene matches: 7. The CDR3 is 16 amino acids. The CDR3 bases are TGTGCCAGCAGCTCGGGGGGGCCGGCTCGCACAGATACGCAGTATTTT. Translation gives CASSSGGPARTDTQYF.

J is TRBJ2-5 and V is TRBV23-1; D may be TRBD2 (6 bases). TRBV23-1 has ORF status, its function being uncertain. V shed 0 bases and J shed 1 base, with 9 bases lying between them. CDR3 length: 15 amino acids. CDR3 DNA sequence: TGCGCCAGCAGTCAATCGCGGGACGGCCAAGAGACCCAGTACTTC. It codes for CASSQSRDGQETQYF.

The chain combines TRBV7-2 with TRBJ2-5; 9 bases fit TRBD2. CDR1 is SGHTA and CDR2 is FQGNSA in the germline V gene. V dropped 5 bases and J dropped 5; count of bases not matched to a gene: 6. This CDR3 contains 14 residues. CDR3 in DNA: TGTGCCAGCAGCCTCGCGGGAGGGGGGGAGACCCAGTACTTC. It yields the protein CASSLAGGGETQYF.

The CDR3 is CATSSAISYQETQYF. The CDR3 nucleotides read TGTGCCACCAGCAGCGCTATTTCGTACCAAGAGACCCAGTACTTC. The chain joins TRBV15 to TRBJ2-5; D call uncertain. CDR1 is LNHNV, CDR2 YYDKDF, per germline (reference sequence). The CDR3 is 15 residues long. Trimming shortened V by 3 bases and J by 0 bases, and 11 bases separated the two germline ends. Based on the CDR3 plus reference TRBV15 and TRBJ2-5, the full variable domain is DAMVIQNPRYQVTQFGKPVTLSCSQTLNHNVMYWYQQKSSQAPKLLFHYYDKDFNNEADTPDNFQSRRPNTSFCFLDIRSPGLGDTAMYLCATSSAISYQETQYFGPGTRLLVL.

V and J are TRBV5-1 and TRBJ2-7; tentative D call: TRBD2 (6 bases). CDR1 SGHRS and CDR2 YFSETQ come from the germline V gene. The CDR3 contains 15 residues. The V and J ends lost 0 bases and 1 base respectively, with 11 bases between them. The CDR3 reads CASSLAGAPSYEQYF. For the CDR3, the DNA is TGCGCCAGCAGCTTGGCGGGAGCCCCTTCCTACGAGCAGTACTTC.

The gene calls are TRBV10-3 and TRBJ1-5; D gene ambiguous. The V gene's germline CDR1 is ENHRY and CDR2 SYGVKD. Trimming shortened V by 5 bases and J by 0 bases, and 14 bases separated the two germline ends. There are 16 residues in the CDR3. As DNA, the CDR3 is TGTGCCATCAGTAACGTTAATTGGTCTAGCAATCAGCCCCAGCATTTT. Its protein product is CAISNVNWSSNQPQHF.

The rearrangement uses TRBV27 and TRBJ1-5; D is perhaps TRBD1 (5 bases). V lost 6 bases and J 4 bases, leaving 16 bases between the germline ends. This CDR3 spans 15 amino acids. Germline assignment: CDR1 MNHEY and CDR2 SMNVEV (reference sequence). CDR3: CASRAGLWGNQPQHF. The DNA for the CDR3 is TGTGCCAGCAGAGCAGGTCTATGGGGGAATCAGCCCCAGCATTTT.

The J gene is TRBJ2-3, the V gene TRBV15; 9 bases map to TRBD2. This CDR3 contains 17 residues. V was pared by 0 bases and J by 4 bases, with 8 bases of the junction left unmatched. The germline gives CDR1 LNHNV, CDR2 YYDKDF (reference sequence). The CDR3 is CATSRDWASGTADTQYF. The CDR3 nucleotides are TGTGCCACCAGCAGAGATTGGGCTAGCGGGACCGCAGATACGCAGTATTTT. Based on the CDR3 plus reference TRBV15 and TRBJ2-3, the full variable domain is DAMVIQNPRYQVTQFGKPVTLSCSQTLNHNVMYWYQQKSSQAPKLLFHYYDKDFNNEADTPDNFQSRRPNTSFCFLDIRSPGLGDTAMYLCATSRDWASGTADTQYFGPGTRLTVL.

The V and J genes are TRBV7-9 and TRBJ1-2; no reliable D call. The germline V gene has CDR1 SEHNR and CDR2 FQNEAQ (reference sequence). Between the trimmed V and J ends, which lost 2 bases and 2 bases, there was a span of 9 bases. This CDR3 is built from 14 residues. The CDR3 sequence: CASSLYTGNYGYTF. The CDR3 nucleotides read TGTGCCAGCAGCTTATACACGGGGAACTATGGCTACACCTTC.

This chain joins TRBV7-3 and TRBJ2-1, with TRBD1 identical over 10 bases. Germline loops: CDR1 SGHTA, CDR2 FQGTGA. The trim removed 6 bases at V and 0 bases at J, leaving 11 bases unmatched. This CDR3 is 18 amino acids long. The CDR3, as DNA: TGTGCCAGCAGTCGACAGGGGGCCGCTACCAGCTCCTACAATGAGCAGTTCTTC. It is translated as CASSRQGAATSSYNEQFF.

The chain joins TRBV1 to TRBJ2-6; TRBD2, the D gene given by the table, was not confirmed from the DNA. TRBV1 has pseudogene status. This CDR3 spans 18 amino acids. CDR3 loop: CTSSTVGLCKSRANVLTF. DNA for the CDR3: TGCACCAGCAGTACTGTCGGTTTGTGCAAAAGTCGGGCCAACGTCCTGACTTTC.

This sequence joins TRBV5-4 and TRBJ2-7, with TRBD1 as a possible D gene (5 bases). The CDR3 length is 13 residues. Germline V gene lookup returns CDR1 SGHNT and CDR2 YYREEE (reference sequence). The V end was cut by 0 bases, the J end by 2 bases, with 6 bases between. This CDR3 reads CASSLEQAYEQYF. CDR3 nucleotide sequence: TGTGCCAGCAGCTTGGAACAGGCCTACGAGCAGTACTTC.

The chain links TRBV5-1 to TRBJ1-2; maybe TRBD1 (5 bases). There are 13 residues in the CDR3. Germline lookup yields CDR1 SGHRS and CDR2 YFSETQ. V dropped 0 bases and J dropped 4 bases, with 7 bases sitting between them. CDR3 in amino acids: CASSLDRSYGYTF. The CDR3 region has the DNA TGCGCCAGCAGCTTGGACAGGTCCTATGGCTACACCTTC. Full variable domain (outside the CDR3, taken from reference TRBV5-1 and TRBJ1-2): KAGVTQTPRYLIKTRGQQVTLSCSPISGHRSVSWYQQTPGQGLQFLFEYFSETQRNKGNFPGRFSGRQFSNSRSEMNVSTLELGDSALYLCASSLDRSYGYTFGSGTRLTVV.

The CDR3 spells CASSVGLAEDYEQYF. In DNA, the CDR3 is TGTGCCAGCAGCGTGGGACTAGCGGAGGATTACGAGCAGTACTTC. The V call is TRBV9, the J call TRBJ2-7; 11 bases line up with TRBD2. This CDR3 has 15 amino acids. CDR1 and CDR2 from the germline V gene are SGDLS and YYNGEE. Unmatched junction bases numbered 5, after V lost 2 bases and J lost 4 bases. The full variable domain, completed using reference TRBV9 and TRBJ2-7, is DSGVTQTPKHLITATGQRVTLRCSPRSGDLSVYWYQQSLDQGLQFLIQYYNGEERAKGNILERFSAQQFPDLHSELNLSSLELGDSALYFCASSVGLAEDYEQYFGPGTRLTVT.